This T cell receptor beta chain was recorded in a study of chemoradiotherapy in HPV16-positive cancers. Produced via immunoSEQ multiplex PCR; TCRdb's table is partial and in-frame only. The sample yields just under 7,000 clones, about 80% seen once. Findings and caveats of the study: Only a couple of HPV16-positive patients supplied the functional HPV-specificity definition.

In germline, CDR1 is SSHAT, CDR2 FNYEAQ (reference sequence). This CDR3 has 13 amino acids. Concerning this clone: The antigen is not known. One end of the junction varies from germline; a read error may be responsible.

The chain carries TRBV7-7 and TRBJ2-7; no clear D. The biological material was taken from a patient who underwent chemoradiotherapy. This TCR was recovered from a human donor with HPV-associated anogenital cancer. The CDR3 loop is CASSIDAGGEQYF. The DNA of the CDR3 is TGTGCTAGCAGCATAGACGCCGGTGGGGAGCAGTACTTC.